These 20 T cell receptor beta chains originate from one sample sequenced in a study of T-cell reconstitution after alpha-beta-depleted transplantation in children. This sample's TCRbeta library carried unique molecular identifier barcodes. In TCRdb, the PCR reads were re-called with MiXCR into one record per CDR3 protein. The sample records about 980,000 distinct CDR3 sequences, 25% to 35% being singletons. Sample: PBMCs, mostly from graft donor cells, taken 360 days after TCRalphabeta/CD19-depleted stem cell transplant. All receptors derive from a boy younger than two who had a stem cell transplant for SCID, so the T cells may come from the graft donor.

The chain employs TRBV5-1 and TRBJ2-7, with TRBD2 as a possible D gene (6 bases). Germline V gives CDR1 SGHRS, CDR2 YFSETQ. The CDR3 consists of 14 residues. V was pared by 3 bases and J by 0 bases, with 10 bases between. The CDR3 sequence: CASSWGLNSYEQYF. Written as DNA, the CDR3 is TGCGCCAGCAGCTGGGGACTGAACTCCTACGAGCAGTACTTC.

J is TRBJ2-3 and V is TRBV7-2, with 10 bases lining up with TRBD1. This CDR3 is 15 amino acids long. J gave up 14 bases and V 1 base, and 12 bases lay outside the gene matches. In germline, CDR1 is SGHTA, CDR2 FQGNSA. The CDR3 spells CASSLVGTGVVIRYF. Written as DNA, the CDR3 is TGTGCCAGCAGCTTAGTAGGGACAGGGGTAGTAATCCGGTATTTT.

The sample holds a few counts of this clonotype. The chain employs TRBV4-1 and TRBJ2-7, with D possibly TRBD2 on 6 matching bases. V shed 1 base and J shed 3 bases, with 16 bases lying between them. Germline V gene lookup returns CDR1 MGHRA and CDR2 YSYEKL. The CDR3 is 16 amino acids. CDR3 DNA: TGCGCCAGCAGCCAAGCGGCAGTGGGGGGTGGCTACGAGCAGTACTTC. Its translation: CASSQAAVGGGYEQYF.

This clonotype has a count of ten or more. The chain has TRBV28 and TRBJ1-5; a weak D match, TRBD1 (5 bases). Trimming removed 6 bases at V and 1 base at J, with 7 bases between. The CDR3 is 13 residues long. Germline loops: CDR1 MDHEN, CDR2 SYDVKM. The CDR3: CASRDRSNQPQHF. The CDR3 DNA reads TGTGCCAGCAGAGACAGAAGCAATCAGCCCCAGCATTTT.

This rearrangement joins TRBV5-1 to TRBJ2-7; the D gene is possibly TRBD1 (5 bases). V lost 0 bases and J 5 bases, leaving 9 bases between the germline ends. CDR3 length: 13 amino acids. Germline V gives CDR1 SGHRS, CDR2 YFSETQ. The CDR3 DNA reads TGCGCCAGCAGCTTGGAGTTCAGGGACGAGCAGTACTTC. Translated, it gives CASSLEFRDEQYF.

This clonotype was counted only a few times. This chain uses TRBV10-1 with TRBJ2-2; the match to TRBD1 covers 7 bases. Trimming took 6 bases from V and 2 from J; bases not matched to a gene: 15. The CDR3 spans 18 residues. Germline assignment: CDR1 WNHNN and CDR2 SYGVQD (reference sequence). Here the CDR3 DNA reads TGCGCCAGCAGCGAAGAACCGACAGGGTACGGAAACACCGGGGAGCTGTTTTTT. Translated, it gives CASSEEPTGYGNTGELFF.

In this sample, this clonotype turned up many times. V gene TRBV4-1 combines with J gene TRBJ2-7; D call uncertain. This CDR3 region has 17 residues. Per germline, CDR1 MGHRA and CDR2 YSYEKL. V was cut by 0 bases and J by 4 bases, with 19 bases left in between. The CDR3 bases are TGCGCCAGCAGCCAAGATTCCCGCGTGGGGTACCCATACGAGCAGTACTTC. This codes for CASSQDSRVGYPYEQYF.

This clonotype has more than one count but fewer than ten. The chain uses TRBV6-5 and TRBJ2-7, with 9 bases fitting TRBD1. Germline loops: CDR1 MNHEY, CDR2 SVGAGI. This CDR3 has 17 amino acids. V shed 7 bases and J 1 base; nucleotides not matched to a gene: 14. CDR3 sequence: CASIWDRVAQGSYEQYF. The CDR3 nucleotides are TGTGCCAGCATTTGGGACAGGGTGGCCCAAGGGTCCTACGAGCAGTACTTC.

The sample holds a few counts of this clonotype. The chain employs TRBV4-1 and TRBJ2-7, with D tentatively TRBD2 (6 bases). Trimming shortened V by 0 bases and J by 6 bases, and 18 bases separated the two germline ends. This CDR3 is 16 amino acids long. Germline CDR1 reads MGHRA; CDR2 reads YSYEKL. CDR3 residues: CASSQDPIPAAGEQYF. The DNA of the CDR3 is TGCGCCAGCAGCCAAGACCCAATCCCGGCAGCGGGCGAGCAGTACTTC.

The chain uses TRBV12-3 or TRBV12-4 and TRBJ2-7, with TRBD1 identical over 8 bases. The CDR3 has 13 amino acids. Unmatched junction bases numbered 7, after V lost 3 bases and J lost 9 bases. CDR3 nucleotides: TGTGCCAGCAGTTTTGGACAGGGAATGGGGCAGTACTTC. Translated: CASSFGQGMGQYF.

The chain uses TRBV20-1 and TRBJ1-6; 11 nucleotides line up with TRBD1. Germline lookup yields CDR1 DFQATT and CDR2 SNEGSKA (reference sequence). V lost 7 bases, J lost 10 bases, and 9 bases stayed unmatched. This CDR3 has 14 amino acids. Here the CDR3 reads CSGLPRTGGSPLHF. The CDR3 nucleotides are TGCAGTGGCCTCCCTCGGACAGGGGGCTCACCCCTCCACTTT.

The rearrangement joins TRBV11-2 to TRBJ2-7; no clear D. Germline-derived CDR1 and CDR2 are SGHAT and FQNNGV. The length of the CDR3 is 13 residues. Between the trimmed V and J ends, which lost 2 bases and 4 bases, there was a span of 9 bases. CDR3 bases: TGTGCCAGCAGCTTATTCCAGGTGTACGAGCAGTACTTC. Encoded protein: CASSLFQVYEQYF.

This clonotype turned up a few times. The gene calls are TRBV6-1 and TRBJ2-6, with 12 nucleotides matching TRBD1. Germline V gene lookup returns CDR1 MNHNS and CDR2 SASEGT. The CDR3 consists of 19 residues. V shed 6 bases, J shed 2 bases, and the junction held 11 bases outside the gene matches. CDR3 sequence (DNA): TGTGCCAGCAGCCTTTCCGGGACAGGGGGCCTCACTGGGGCCAACGTCCTGACTTTC. It translates to CASSLSGTGGLTGANVLTF.

The rearrangement links TRBV4-3 to TRBJ1-5, with D unclear. Trimming removed 0 bases from V and 5 bases from J, with 11 bases in between. This CDR3 region has 15 residues. From germline, CDR1 is LGHNA and CDR2 YSLEER. CDR3 sequence (DNA): TGCGCCAGCAGCCAAGACAGATCACCGCATCAGCCCCAGCATTTT. Encoded protein: CASSQDRSPHQPQHF.

This chain links TRBV19 with TRBJ2-1; the match to TRBD1 covers 8 bases. The CDR3 totals 14 residues. The germline V gene encodes CDR1 LNHDA and CDR2 SQIVND (reference sequence). V lost 5 bases and J lost 6; bases outside the gene matches: 6. CDR3 in amino acids: CASSRQGPPNEQFF. CDR3 DNA sequence: TGTGCCAGTAGTCGACAGGGGCCGCCCAATGAGCAGTTCTTC.

This clonotype was counted only a few times. The chain couples TRBV12-3 or TRBV12-4 to TRBJ2-2; D remains ambiguous. The CDR3 spans 16 residues. V was shortened by 3 bases and J by 0 bases, with 11 bases between the two germline ends. The chain's CDR3 is CASSLRQVANTGELFF. CDR3 sequence (DNA): TGTGCCAGCAGTTTGAGGCAGGTGGCGAACACCGGGGAGCTGTTTTTT.

V gene TRBV10-3 combines with J gene TRBJ2-1; tentative D call: TRBD1 (6 bases). The germline CDR1 and CDR2 sequences are ENHRY and SYGVKD. Trimming stripped 6 bases from V and 3 bases from J, with 15 bases between. The CDR3 totals 15 residues. The CDR3 loop reads CAISHRDTNYNEQFF. CDR3 coding DNA: TGTGCCATCAGCCACCGGGACACCAACTACAATGAGCAGTTCTTC.

V usage is TRBV12-3 or TRBV12-4 and J usage is TRBJ1-2; D is undetermined. Trimming left V 5 bases short and J 6 bases short, with 10 bases between. This CDR3 comprises 12 residues. This CDR3 is CASSLKNNGYTF. DNA for the CDR3: TGTGCCAGCAGTCTCAAGAATAATGGCTACACCTTC.

The chain joins TRBV12-3 or TRBV12-4 to TRBJ2-1, with D unclear. The CDR3 is 15 residues long. Between the trimmed V and J ends, which lost 4 bases and 0 bases, there was a span of 10 bases. The DNA of the CDR3 is TGTGCCAGCAGTTCCCCCCCCAACTCCTACAATGAGCAGTTCTTC. Its protein product is CASSSPPNSYNEQFF.

The rearrangement uses TRBV29-1 and TRBJ1-3; the D is unclear. Trimming stripped 3 bases from V and 1 base from J, with 10 bases between. Germline V CDR1 and CDR2: SQVTM, ANQGSEA. This CDR3 has 14 amino acids. The CDR3 nucleotides read TGCAGCGTTGAGTCGAGACTTTCTGGAAACACCATATATTTT. Its translation: CSVESRLSGNTIYF.